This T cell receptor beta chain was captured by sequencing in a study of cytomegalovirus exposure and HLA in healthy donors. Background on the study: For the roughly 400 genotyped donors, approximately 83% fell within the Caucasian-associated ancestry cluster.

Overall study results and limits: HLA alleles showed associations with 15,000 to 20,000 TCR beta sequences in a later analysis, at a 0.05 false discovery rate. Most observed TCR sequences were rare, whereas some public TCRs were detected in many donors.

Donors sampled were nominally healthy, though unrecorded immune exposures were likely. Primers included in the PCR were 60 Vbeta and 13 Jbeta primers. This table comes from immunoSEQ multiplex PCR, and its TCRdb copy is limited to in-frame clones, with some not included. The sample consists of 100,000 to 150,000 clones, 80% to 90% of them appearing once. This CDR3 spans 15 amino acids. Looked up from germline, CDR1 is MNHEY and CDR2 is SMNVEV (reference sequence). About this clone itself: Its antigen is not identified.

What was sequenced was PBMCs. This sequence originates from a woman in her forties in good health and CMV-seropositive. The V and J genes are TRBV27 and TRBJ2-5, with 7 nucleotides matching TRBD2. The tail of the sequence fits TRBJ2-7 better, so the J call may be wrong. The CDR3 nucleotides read TGTGCCAGCAGTTTAGAAGGGGACTACCCTTACGAGCAGTACTTC. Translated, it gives CASSLEGDYPYEQYF.